Following are 8 T cell receptor beta chains from one sample sequenced in a study of T cells in Graves' hyperthyroidism and ophthalmopathy. The investigators amplified TCR beta CDR3 regions from RNA transcripts. Using the HTBI primer set, a first-round RT-PCR was run on the TCR CDR3. Using its own MiXCR run on the multiplex PCR reads, TCRdb lists one record per CDR3 protein. The repertoire has about 210,000 distinct CDR3 sequences, 15% to 20% of them found once; the top ten carry 50%. Sequencing was done on a sample of blood. The receptors derive from a man aged 45 to 65 with Graves' hyperthyroidism.

The J gene is TRBJ2-3, the V gene TRBV19; weak D call: TRBD2 (6 bases). CDR1 LNHDA and CDR2 SQIVND come from the germline V gene (reference sequence). CDR3 length: 14 amino acids. With 7 bases removed from V and 6 bases from J, the gap between germline ends came to 17 bases. The CDR3 DNA reads TGTGCCAGTACCAGTATGGCGGGAAGGGATACGCAGTATTTT. It encodes CASTSMAGRDTQYF.

Ten or more counts support this clonotype. The chain links TRBV10-2 to TRBJ2-5; 13 bases are a match to TRBD2. The CDR3 has 17 amino acids. V was clipped by 3 bases and J by 5 bases; unmatched bases: 9. Germline V gene sequence: CDR1 WSHSY, CDR2 SAAADI. As DNA, the CDR3 is TGCGCCAGCAGTGACTTTGGACTAGCGGGAGTCAGGGAGACCCAGTACTTC. Its protein is CASSDFGLAGVRETQYF.

This clonotype came up many times. The chain carries TRBV28 and TRBJ2-2; tentatively, D is TRBD2 (6 bases). CDR3 length: 15 amino acids. The V end lost 2 bases, the J end lost 5 bases, and 12 bases lay between the germline ends. Germline V CDR1 and CDR2: MDHEN, SYDVKM. For the CDR3, the DNA is TGTGCCAGCAGTTTAACGGCGGGACCGACCGGGGAGCTGTTTTTT. Translated: CASSLTAGPTGELFF.

This clonotype appeared many times. The chain employs TRBV28 and TRBJ2-7, with D tentatively TRBD1 (6 bases). CDR1 and CDR2 from the germline V gene are MDHEN and SYDVKM. The CDR3 is made up of 16 amino acids. Trimming removed 4 bases at V and 4 bases at J, with 20 bases between. This CDR3 is CASSSTRRTVYYEQYF. CDR3 DNA: TGTGCCAGCAGTTCCACCCGTCGGACAGTATATTACGAGCAGTACTTC.

This clonotype showed up just a few times. This chain links TRBV19 with TRBJ2-2, with D tentatively TRBD2 (5 bases). CDR3 length: 12 residues. Germline V CDR1 and CDR2: LNHDA, SQIVND (reference sequence). Trimming removed 6 bases at V and 7 bases at J, with 9 bases between. CDR3 loop: CASRRVGGELFF. The CDR3 nucleotides read TGTGCCAGTAGGAGGGTTGGCGGGGAGCTGTTTTTT.

This clonotype appeared many times. V usage is TRBV28 and J usage is TRBJ2-1, with 9 bases aligning to TRBD2. Losses at the gene ends were 6 bases for V and 5 bases for J; bases not matched to a gene: 11. The CDR3 runs to 16 residues. Germline CDR1 reads MDHEN; CDR2 reads SYDVKM. CDR3 loop: CASSRTSVASHNEQFF. CDR3 bases: TGTGCCAGCAGCCGGACTAGCGTAGCTAGCCACAATGAGCAGTTCTTC.

In its sample, this clonotype was seen many times. The chain's CDR3 is CASSSFRGRFTGELFF. The CDR3 nucleotides read TGTGCCAGCAGCTCCTTCAGGGGGCGGTTTACCGGGGAGCTGTTTTTT. The rearrangement links TRBV7-3 to TRBJ2-2; TRBD1 matches 8 bases. This CDR3 spans 16 amino acids. J lost 5 bases, V lost 4 bases, and 9 bases had no gene match. Germline loops: CDR1 SGHTA, CDR2 FQGTGA.

The table lists this clonotype with a few counts. The genes are TRBV10-3 and TRBJ2-1; no definite D call. V gave up 7 bases and J gave up 2 bases, with 12 bases separating them. This CDR3 contains 14 residues. Germline V gives CDR1 ENHRY, CDR2 SYGVKD. CDR3 bases: TGTGCCATCACTGCCTCGGACCCCTACAATGAGCAGTTCTTC. The encoded protein is CAITASDPYNEQFF.